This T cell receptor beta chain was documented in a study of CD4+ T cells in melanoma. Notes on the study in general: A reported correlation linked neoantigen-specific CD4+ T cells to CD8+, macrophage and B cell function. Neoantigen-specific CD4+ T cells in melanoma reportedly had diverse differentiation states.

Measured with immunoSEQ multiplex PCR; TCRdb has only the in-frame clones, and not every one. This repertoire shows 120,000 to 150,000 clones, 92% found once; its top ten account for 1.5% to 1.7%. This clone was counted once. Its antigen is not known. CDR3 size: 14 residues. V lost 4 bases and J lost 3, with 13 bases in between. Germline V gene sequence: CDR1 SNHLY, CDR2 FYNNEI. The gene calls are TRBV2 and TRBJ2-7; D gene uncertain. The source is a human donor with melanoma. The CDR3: CASSVARLNYEQYF. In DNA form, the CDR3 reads TGTGCCAGCAGTGTGGCCCGGCTGAACTACGAGCAGTACTTC.